This TCR beta chain was obtained from a study of identical twins. Overall study results and limits: Compared with models, monozygotic twins showed more out-of-frame TCR alpha sharing.

Comment on this clonotype: Its cognate antigen is unknown. This may come from a read error, since a much larger clone is one base off.

Template switching (which added a universal primer site) was used, and cDNA carried unique molecular identifiers. TCRdb called the 5' RACE reads again in MiXCR, with one record for every CDR3 protein. This table holds 1.5 million to 2 million distinct CDR3 sequences, about 32% found once. The CDR3 is 15 amino acids. Looked up from germline, CDR1 is SGHTA and CDR2 is FQGNSA. Sequencing was carried out using cord blood. This sequence originates from a newborn girl in good health. This sequence joins TRBV7-2 and TRBJ2-3; tentatively, D is TRBD1 (5 bases). Here the CDR3 DNA reads TGTGCCCGCAGCTTAGGTTTGACAGGCACAGATACGCAGTATTTT. Residues: CARSLGLTGTDTQYF.